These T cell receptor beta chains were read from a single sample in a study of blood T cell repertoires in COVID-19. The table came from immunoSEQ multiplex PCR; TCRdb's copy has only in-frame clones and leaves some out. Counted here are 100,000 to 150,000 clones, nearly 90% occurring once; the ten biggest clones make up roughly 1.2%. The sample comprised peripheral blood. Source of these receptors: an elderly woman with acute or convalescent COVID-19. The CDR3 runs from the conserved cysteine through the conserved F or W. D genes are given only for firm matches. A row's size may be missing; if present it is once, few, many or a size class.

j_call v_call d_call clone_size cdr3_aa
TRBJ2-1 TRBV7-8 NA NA CASSLLLRESEQFF
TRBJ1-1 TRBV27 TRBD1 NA CASRTGNRWEMNTEAFF
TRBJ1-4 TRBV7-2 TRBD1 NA CASRSGTGAGQWGEKLFF
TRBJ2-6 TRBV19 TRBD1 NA CASKAGGSGANVLTF
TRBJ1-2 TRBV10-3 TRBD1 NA CAIKRTGTLSNYGYTF
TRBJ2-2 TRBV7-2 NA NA CASSLTGTSNTGELFF
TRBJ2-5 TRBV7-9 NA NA CASSLLGGQETQYF
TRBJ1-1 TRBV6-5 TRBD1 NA CASRQGASNTEAFF
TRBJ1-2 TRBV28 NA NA CASLETGMGNYGYTF
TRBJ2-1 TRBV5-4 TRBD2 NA CASSPGASGGSQKGEQFF
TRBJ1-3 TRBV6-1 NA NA CASSEGALGSGNTIYF
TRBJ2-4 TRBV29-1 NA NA CSVEGGVGKNIQYF
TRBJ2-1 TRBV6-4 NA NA CASSEEGRKNNEQFF
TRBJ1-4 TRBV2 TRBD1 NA CASNRQGDEKLFF
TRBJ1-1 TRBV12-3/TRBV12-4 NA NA CASSPTGLAAFF
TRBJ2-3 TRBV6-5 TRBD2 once CASSSGLAGTDTQYF
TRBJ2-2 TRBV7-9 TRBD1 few CASSLKGTGSGELFF
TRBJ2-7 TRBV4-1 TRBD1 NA CASSQVPGQGGHEQYF
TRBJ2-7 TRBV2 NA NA CASAWLVHEQYF
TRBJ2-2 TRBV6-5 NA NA CASTNFDGELFF
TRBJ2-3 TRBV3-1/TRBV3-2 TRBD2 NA CASSGLAGGATDTQYF
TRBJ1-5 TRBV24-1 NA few CATSDTTGTRPQHF
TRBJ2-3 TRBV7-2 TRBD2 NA CASSLLAGGSTDTQYF
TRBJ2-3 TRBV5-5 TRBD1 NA CASSLGQGAGDTQYF
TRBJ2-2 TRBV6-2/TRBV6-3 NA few CASSYTLGGTGELFF
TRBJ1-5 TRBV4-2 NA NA CASSQAKGRLDQPQHF
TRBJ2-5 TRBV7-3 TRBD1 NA CASGRGREETQYF
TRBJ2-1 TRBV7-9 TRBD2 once CASSLGLAGGGDEQFF
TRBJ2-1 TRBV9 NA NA CASTFTPVSRGNEQFF
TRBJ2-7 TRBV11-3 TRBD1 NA CASSFSGTDEQYF
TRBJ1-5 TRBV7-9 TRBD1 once CASSFTGGGEPQHF
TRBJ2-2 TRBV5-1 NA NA CASSLEQVRNTGELFF
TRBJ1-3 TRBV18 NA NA CASSPKTESAGNTIYF
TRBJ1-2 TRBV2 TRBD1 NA CASRGTGIYGYTF
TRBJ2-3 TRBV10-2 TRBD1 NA CASSEGLGGQGRPDTQYF
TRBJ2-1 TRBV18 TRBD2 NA CASSPVIAGVGNEQFF
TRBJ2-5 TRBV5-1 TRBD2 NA CASSTTSGPQETQYF
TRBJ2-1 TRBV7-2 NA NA CASSQTSQPGATEQFF
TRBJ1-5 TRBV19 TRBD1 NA CASTRDSYNQPQHF
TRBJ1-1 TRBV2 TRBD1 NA CASRPDRANTEAFF
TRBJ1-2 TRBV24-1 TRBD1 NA CATSTGTANYGYTF
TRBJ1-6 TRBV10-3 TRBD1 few CAISESRDRGLSPLHF